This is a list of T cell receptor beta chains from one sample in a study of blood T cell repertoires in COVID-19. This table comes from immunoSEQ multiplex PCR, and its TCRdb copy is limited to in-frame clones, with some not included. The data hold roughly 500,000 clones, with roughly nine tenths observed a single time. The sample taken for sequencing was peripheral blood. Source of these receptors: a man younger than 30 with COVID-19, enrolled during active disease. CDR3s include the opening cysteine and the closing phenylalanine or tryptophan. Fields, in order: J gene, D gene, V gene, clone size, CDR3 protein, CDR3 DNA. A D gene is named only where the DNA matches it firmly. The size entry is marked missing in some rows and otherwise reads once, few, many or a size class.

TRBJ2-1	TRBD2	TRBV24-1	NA	CATSDPLTSGGRNEQFF	TGTGCCACCAGTGATCCCTTGACTAGCGGGGGGAGGAATGAGCAGTTCTTC
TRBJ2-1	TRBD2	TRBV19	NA	CATSGLAGADEQFF	TGTGCCACTTCTGGACTAGCGGGAGCCGATGAGCAGTTCTTC
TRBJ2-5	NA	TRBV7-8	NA	CASSPLPGEETQYF	TGTGCCAGCAGCCCCCTTCCAGGTGAAGAGACCCAGTACTTC
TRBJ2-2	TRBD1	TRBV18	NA	CASSPRDSSTGELFF	TGTGCCAGCTCACCTCGGGACAGCAGCACCGGGGAGCTGTTTTTT
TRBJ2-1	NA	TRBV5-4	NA	CASSLAGAGQSSYNEQFF	TGTGCCAGCAGCTTGGCCGGAGCCGGCCAAAGCTCCTACAATGAGCAGTTCTTC
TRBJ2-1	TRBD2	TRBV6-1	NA	CASSEHTRLAEEQFF	TGTGCCAGCAGTGAACACACCCGGCTAGCGGAAGAGCAGTTCTTC
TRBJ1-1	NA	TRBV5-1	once	CASSAAAANTEAFF	TGCGCCAGCAGCGCAGCGGCGGCCAACACTGAAGCTTTCTTT
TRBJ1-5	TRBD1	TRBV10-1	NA	CASRGDRGLFDYSNQPQHF	TGCGCCAGCAGGGGTGACAGGGGGCTATTCGATTATAGCAATCAGCCCCAGCATTTT
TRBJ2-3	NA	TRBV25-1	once	CASSPRGDTQYF	TGTGCCAGCAGTCCCAGGGGAGATACGCAGTATTTT
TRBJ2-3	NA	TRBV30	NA	CAWSQLLTQYF	TGTGCCTGGAGTCAACTCCTTACGCAGTATTTT
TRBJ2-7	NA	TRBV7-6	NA	CASSLGTSEGEQYF	TGTGCCAGCAGCTTAGGGACCTCCGAGGGCGAGCAGTACTTC
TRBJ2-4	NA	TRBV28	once	CASIGKPGNIQYF	TGTGCCAGCATTGGAAAGCCGGGGAACATTCAGTACTTC
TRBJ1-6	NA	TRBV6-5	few	CASSYSTGGNSPLHF	TGTGCCAGCAGTTACTCTACCGGAGGGAATTCACCCCTCCACTTT
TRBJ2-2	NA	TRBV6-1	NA	CASSESGVGTGELFF	TGTGCCAGCAGTGAATCGGGGGTTGGGACCGGGGAGCTGTTTTTT
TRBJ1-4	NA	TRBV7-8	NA	CASSLELIEKLFF	TGTGCCAGCAGCTTAGAACTTATCGAAAAACTGTTTTTT
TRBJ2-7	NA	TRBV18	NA	CASSLGLPSYEQYF	TGTGCCAGCTCATTGGGGCTTCCCTCCTACGAGCAGTACTTC
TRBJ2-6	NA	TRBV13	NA	CASRSGHGVSGANVLTF	TGTGCCAGTCGATCGGGACATGGTGTCTCTGGGGCCAACGTCCTGACTTTC
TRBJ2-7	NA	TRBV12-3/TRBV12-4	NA	CASTPGDSYEQYF	TGTGCCAGCACCCCAGGGGACTCCTACGAGCAGTACTTC
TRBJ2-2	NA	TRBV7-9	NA	CASSFRATIGELFF	TGTGCCAGCAGCTTCAGGGCTACGATCGGGGAGCTGTTTTTT
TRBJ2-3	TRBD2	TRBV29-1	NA	CSGGTSGSDTQYF	TGCAGCGGCGGGACTAGCGGGTCCGATACGCAGTATTTT
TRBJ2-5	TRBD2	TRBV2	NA	CASSGELGLAGETQYF	TGTGCCAGCAGTGGGGAACTCGGACTAGCAGGGGAGACCCAGTACTTC
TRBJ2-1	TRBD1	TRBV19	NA	CASSLQGDRGWNEQFF	TGTGCCAGTAGTCTCCAAGGGGACAGGGGGTGGAATGAGCAGTTCTTC
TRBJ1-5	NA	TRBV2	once	CASSPLRSNQPQHF	TGTGCCAGCAGTCCGCTAAGAAGCAATCAGCCCCAGCATTTT
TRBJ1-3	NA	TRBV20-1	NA	CSASYGNTIYF	TGCAGTGCTAGTTATGGAAACACCATATATTTT
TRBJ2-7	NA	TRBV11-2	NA	CASSLSGIYYEQYF	TGTGCCAGCAGCCTGTCCGGGATATACTACGAGCAGTACTTC
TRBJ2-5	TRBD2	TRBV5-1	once	CASSLTTSGSGETQYF	TGCGCCAGCAGCTTGACGACTAGCGGGAGTGGGGAGACCCAGTACTTC
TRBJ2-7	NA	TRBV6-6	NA	CASSDLAGPLEQYF	TGTGCCAGCAGTGATTTGGCGGGGCCCCTCGAGCAGTACTTC
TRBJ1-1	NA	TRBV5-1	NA	CASSPSGKTEAFF	TGCGCCAGCAGCCCGTCGGGGAAGACTGAAGCTTTCTTT
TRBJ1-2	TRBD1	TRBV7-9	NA	CASSLMRGGQAPNYGYTF	TGTGCCAGCAGCTTGATGCGGGGTGGACAGGCCCCTAACTATGGCTACACCTTC
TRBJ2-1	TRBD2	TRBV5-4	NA	CASSNTQRGSYNEQFF	TGTGCCAGCAGCAATACCCAGCGGGGTTCCTACAATGAGCAGTTCTTC
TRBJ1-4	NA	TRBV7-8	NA	CASSLDGQGHEKLFF	TGTGCCAGCAGCTTAGATGGGCAGGGCCATGAAAAACTGTTTTTT
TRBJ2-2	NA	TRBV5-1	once	CASSLEYSGELFF	TGCGCCAGCAGCTTGGAGTACTCCGGGGAGCTGTTTTTT
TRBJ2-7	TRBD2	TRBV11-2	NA	CASSFTAGDSEQYF	TGTGCCAGCAGCTTTACAGCGGGAGACTCCGAGCAGTACTTC
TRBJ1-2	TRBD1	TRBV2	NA	CASRRGQGENYGYTF	TGTGCCAGCAGACGTGGACAGGGGGAAAACTATGGCTACACCTTC
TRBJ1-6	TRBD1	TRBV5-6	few	CASSTGGYSPLHF	TGTGCCAGCAGCACAGGGGGCTATTCACCCCTCCACTTT
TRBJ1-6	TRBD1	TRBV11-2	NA	CASSYRQGRSPLHF	TGTGCCAGCAGCTACAGACAGGGACGGTCACCCCTCCACTTT
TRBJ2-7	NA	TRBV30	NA	CAWSRGVISYEQYF	TGTGCCTGGAGCCGCGGGGTTATCTCCTACGAGCAGTACTTC
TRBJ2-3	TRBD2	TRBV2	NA	CASSETSDTQYF	TGTGCCAGCAGTGAGACTAGCGATACGCAGTATTTT
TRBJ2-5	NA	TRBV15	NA	CATSRVGTEQETQYF	TGTGCCACCAGCAGAGTGGGTACAGAGCAAGAGACCCAGTACTTC
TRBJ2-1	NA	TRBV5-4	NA	CASSSAGVTYNEQFF	TGTGCCAGCAGCTCTGCAGGCGTTACCTACAATGAGCAGTTCTTC
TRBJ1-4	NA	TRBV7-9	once	CASSLTQRDEKLFF	TGTGCCAGCAGCTTGACCCAGAGGGATGAAAAACTGTTTTTT
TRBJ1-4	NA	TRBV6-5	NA	CASSYRQYNEKLFF	TGTGCCAGCAGTTACCGACAGTATAATGAAAAACTGTTTTTT
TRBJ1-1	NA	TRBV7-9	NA	CASSFSRQEEAFF	TGTGCCAGCAGCTTTTCCCGCCAGGAAGAAGCTTTCTTT
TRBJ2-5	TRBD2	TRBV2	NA	CASSGLAGVRETQYF	TGTGCCAGCAGCGGACTAGCGGGAGTACGAGAGACCCAGTACTTC
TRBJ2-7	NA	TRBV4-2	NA	CASSQVTKDPRTYEQYF	TGTGCCAGCAGCCAAGTCACAAAAGACCCTAGGACCTACGAGCAGTACTTC
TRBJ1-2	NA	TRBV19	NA	CASSMSSVNYGYTF	TGTGCCAGTAGTATGTCGTCGGTTAACTATGGCTACACCTTC